This T cell receptor (beta chain) is from a study of blood T cells in healthy people across ages. Whole-study results and caveats: Unknown donor CMV status possibly confounded expanded clonotype changes. Among long-lived donors, naive CD4+ cells were more numerous and diversity higher than in aged donors.

The authors ran a second PCR of about 7 to 11 cycles using a sample-barcoded 5' primer and a J-beta primer mix. Every cDNA molecule carried a tag from a template-switch adaptor bearing 12 random nucleotides. TCRdb called the 5' RACE reads again in MiXCR, with one record for every CDR3 protein. The table has 630,000 or so distinct CDR3 sequences, 32% seen once. This clonotype was seen a handful of times. Its antigen is not identified. There are 13 residues in the CDR3. Germline CDR1 reads DFQATT; CDR2 reads SNEGSKA (reference sequence). The V and J ends lost 1 base and 7 bases respectively, with 10 bases between them.

The chain carries TRBV20-1 and TRBJ1-4; weak D call: TRBD1 (5 bases). The sequencing sample was made of blood. The receptor was derived from a woman of 80 years or more in good health. DNA of the CDR3: TGCAGTGCTAGAGTATCAGGGATTGAAAAACTGTTTTTT. Amino acids: CSARVSGIEKLFF.